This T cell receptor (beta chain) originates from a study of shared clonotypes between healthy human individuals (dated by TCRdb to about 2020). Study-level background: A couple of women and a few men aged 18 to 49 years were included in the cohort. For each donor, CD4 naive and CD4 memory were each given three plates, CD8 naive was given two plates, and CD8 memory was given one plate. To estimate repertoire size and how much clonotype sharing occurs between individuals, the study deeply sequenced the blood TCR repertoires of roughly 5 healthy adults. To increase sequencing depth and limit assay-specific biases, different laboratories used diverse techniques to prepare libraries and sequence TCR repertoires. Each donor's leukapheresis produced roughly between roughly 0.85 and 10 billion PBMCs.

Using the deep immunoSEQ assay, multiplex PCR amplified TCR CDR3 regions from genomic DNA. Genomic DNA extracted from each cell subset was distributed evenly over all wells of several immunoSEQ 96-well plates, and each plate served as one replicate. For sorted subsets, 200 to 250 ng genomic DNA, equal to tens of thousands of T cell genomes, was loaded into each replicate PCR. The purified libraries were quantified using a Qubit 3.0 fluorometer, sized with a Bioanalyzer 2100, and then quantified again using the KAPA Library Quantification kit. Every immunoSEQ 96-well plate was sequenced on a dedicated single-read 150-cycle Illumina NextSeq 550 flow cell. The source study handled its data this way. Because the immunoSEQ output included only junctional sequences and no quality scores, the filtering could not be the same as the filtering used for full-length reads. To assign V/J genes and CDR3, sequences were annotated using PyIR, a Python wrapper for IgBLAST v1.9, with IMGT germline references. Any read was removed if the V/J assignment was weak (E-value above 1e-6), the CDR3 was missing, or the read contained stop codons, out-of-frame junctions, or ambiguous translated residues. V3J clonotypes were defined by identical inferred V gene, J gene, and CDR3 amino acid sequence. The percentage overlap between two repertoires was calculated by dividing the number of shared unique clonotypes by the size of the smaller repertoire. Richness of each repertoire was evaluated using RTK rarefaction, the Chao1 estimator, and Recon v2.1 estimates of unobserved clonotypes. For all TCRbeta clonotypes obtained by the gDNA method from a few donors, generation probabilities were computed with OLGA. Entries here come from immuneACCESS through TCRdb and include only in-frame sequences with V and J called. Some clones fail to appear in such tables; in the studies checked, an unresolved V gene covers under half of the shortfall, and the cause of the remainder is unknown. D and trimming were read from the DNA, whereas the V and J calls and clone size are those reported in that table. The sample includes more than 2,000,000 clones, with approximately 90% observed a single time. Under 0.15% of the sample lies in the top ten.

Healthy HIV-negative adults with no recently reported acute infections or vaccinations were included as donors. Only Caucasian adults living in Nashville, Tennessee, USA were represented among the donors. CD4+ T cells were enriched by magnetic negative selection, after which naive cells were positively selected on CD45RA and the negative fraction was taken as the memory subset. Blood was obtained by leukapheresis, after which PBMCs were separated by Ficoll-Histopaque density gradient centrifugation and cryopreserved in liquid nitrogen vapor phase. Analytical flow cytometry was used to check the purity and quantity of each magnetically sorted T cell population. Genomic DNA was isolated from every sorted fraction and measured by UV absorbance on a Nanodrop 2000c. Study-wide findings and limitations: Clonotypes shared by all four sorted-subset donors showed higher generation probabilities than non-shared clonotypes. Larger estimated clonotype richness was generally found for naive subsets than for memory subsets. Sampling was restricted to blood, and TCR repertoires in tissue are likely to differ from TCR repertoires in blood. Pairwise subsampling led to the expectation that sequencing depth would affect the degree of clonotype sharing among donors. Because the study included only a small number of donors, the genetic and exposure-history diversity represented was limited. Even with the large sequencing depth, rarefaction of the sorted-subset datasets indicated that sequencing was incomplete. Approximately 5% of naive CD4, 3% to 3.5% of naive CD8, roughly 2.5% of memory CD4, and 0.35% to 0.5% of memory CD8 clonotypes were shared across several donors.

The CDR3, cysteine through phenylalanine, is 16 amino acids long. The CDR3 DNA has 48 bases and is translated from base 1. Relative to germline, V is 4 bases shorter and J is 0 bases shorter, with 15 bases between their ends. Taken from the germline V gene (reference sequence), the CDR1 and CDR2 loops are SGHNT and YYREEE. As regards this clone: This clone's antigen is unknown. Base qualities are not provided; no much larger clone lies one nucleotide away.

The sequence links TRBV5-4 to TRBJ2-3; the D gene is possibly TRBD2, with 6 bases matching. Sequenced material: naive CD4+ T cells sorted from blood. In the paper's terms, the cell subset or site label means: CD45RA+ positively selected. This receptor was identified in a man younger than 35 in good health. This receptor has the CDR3 CASSPPAGRSTDTQYF. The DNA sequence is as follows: TGTGCCAGCAGCCCTCCAGCGGGTCGTAGCACAGATACGCAGTATTTT.